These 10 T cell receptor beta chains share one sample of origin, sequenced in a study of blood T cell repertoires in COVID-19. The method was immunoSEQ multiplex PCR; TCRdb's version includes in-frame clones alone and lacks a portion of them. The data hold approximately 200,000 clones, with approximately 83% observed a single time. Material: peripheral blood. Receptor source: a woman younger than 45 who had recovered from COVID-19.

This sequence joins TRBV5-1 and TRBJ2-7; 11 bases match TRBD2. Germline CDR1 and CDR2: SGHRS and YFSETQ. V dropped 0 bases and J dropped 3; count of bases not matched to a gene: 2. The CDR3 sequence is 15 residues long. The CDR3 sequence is CASSLVLAGGYEQYF. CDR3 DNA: TGCGCCAGCAGCTTGGTCCTAGCGGGAGGCTACGAGCAGTACTTC.

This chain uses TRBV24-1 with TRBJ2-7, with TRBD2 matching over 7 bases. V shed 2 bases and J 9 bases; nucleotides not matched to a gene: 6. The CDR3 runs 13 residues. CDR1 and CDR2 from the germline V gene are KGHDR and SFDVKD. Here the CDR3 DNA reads TGTGCCACCAGTGATTCTGGGACTACGACGCAGTACTTC. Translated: CATSDSGTTTQYF.

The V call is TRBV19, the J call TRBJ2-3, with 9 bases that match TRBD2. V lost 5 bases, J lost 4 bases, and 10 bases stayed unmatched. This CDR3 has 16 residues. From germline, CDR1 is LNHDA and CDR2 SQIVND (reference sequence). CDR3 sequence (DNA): TGTGCCAGTAGTGCCTCTGCGGCGGGAGGGCCAGATACGCAGTATTTT. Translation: CASSASAAGGPDTQYF.

CDR3 protein: CASSPRSGEDNQPQHF. In DNA, the CDR3 is TGTGCCAGTAGCCCGAGGTCGGGGGAGGACAATCAGCCCCAGCATTTT. The genes are TRBV19 and TRBJ1-5; TRBD1 might be the D (5 bases). The CDR3 sequence is 16 residues long. CDR1 LNHDA and CDR2 SQIVND come from the germline V gene (reference sequence). With 6 bases removed from V and 3 bases from J, the gap between germline ends came to 18 bases. Full variable domain (rest looked up from reference TRBV19 and TRBJ1-5): DGGITQSPKYLFRKEGQNVTLSCEQNLNHDAMYWYRQDPGQGLRLIYYSQIVNDFQKGDIAEGYSVSREKKESFPLTVTSAQKNPTAFYLCASSPRSGEDNQPQHFGDGTRLSIL.

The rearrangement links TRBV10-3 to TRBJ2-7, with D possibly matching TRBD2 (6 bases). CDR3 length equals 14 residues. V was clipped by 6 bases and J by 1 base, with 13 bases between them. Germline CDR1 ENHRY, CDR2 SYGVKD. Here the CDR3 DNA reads TGTGCCATCAGGGAGGGCCACATTTCCTACGAGCAGTACTTC. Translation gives CAIREGHISYEQYF.

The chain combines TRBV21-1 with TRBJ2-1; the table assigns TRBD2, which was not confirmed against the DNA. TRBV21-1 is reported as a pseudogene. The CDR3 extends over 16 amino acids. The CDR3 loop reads CARWLAGESSYNEQFF. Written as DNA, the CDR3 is TGTGCCAGGTGGCTAGCGGGGGAGAGTTCCTACAATGAGCAGTTCTTC.

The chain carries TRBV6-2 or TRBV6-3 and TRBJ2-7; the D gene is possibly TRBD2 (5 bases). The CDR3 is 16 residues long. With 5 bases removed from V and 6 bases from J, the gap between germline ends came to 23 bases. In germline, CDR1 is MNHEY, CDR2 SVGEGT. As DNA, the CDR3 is TGTGCCAGCAGTGCTCGATTAGGGCTAGCTGCTATCGAGCAGTACTTC. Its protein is CASSARLGLAAIEQYF.

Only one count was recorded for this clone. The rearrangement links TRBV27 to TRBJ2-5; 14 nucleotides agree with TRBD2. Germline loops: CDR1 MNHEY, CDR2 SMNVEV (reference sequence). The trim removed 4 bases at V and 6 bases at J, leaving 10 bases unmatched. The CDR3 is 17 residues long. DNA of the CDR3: TGTGCCAGCAGTTCCCAGACTAGCGGGAGGGTAGCGAAGACCCAGTACTTC. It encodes CASSSQTSGRVAKTQYF.

This CDR3 reads CASSLREVPEAFF. The CDR3 DNA follows: TGTGCCAGCAGCTTACGGGAGGTACCTGAAGCTTTCTTT. The rearrangement uses TRBV14 and TRBJ1-1; no reliable D call. There are 13 residues in the CDR3. Trimming pared 5 bases from V and 6 bases from J, leaving 13 bases between. Germline V gene lookup returns CDR1 SGHDN and CDR2 FVKESK.

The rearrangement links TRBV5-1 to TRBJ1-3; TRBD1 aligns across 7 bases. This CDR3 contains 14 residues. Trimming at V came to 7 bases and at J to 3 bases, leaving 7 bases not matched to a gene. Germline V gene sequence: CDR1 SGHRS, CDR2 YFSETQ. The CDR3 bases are TGCGCCAGCTCCACAGGGGCGGGTGGAAACACCATATATTTT. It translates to CASSTGAGGNTIYF. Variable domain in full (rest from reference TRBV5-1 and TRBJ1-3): KAGVTQTPRYLIKTRGQQVTLSCSPISGHRSVSWYQQTPGQGLQFLFEYFSETQRNKGNFPGRFSGRQFSNSRSEMNVSTLELGDSALYLCASSTGAGGNTIYFGEGSWLTVV.